The 22 T cell receptor beta chains in this list originate from one sample, sequenced in a study of T-cell memory formation after mild COVID-19. TCRdb passed the 5' RACE reads through MiXCR, listing each CDR3 protein once. The repertoire consists of about 390,000 distinct CDR3 sequences, with under 25% occurring once and the leading ten covering about 12%. Sequencing used PBMCs or a T cell subset sorted from them (not recorded which). The receptors stem from an adult woman who had mild COVID-19 (a few samples of this study predate the infection). Cell type and time point are not known.

CDR3 nucleotide sequence: TGCGCCAGCAGCTTTCTCAGTCAGGGGCAGGGCTACACCTTC. Protein: CASSFLSQGQGYTF. This chain links TRBV5-1 with TRBJ1-2; tentatively, D is TRBD1 (6 bases). The V gene's germline CDR1 is SGHRS and CDR2 YFSETQ. The CDR3 contains 14 residues. Trimming took off 2 bases at V and 8 bases at J, with 16 bases between the two ends. Variable domain in full (rest from reference TRBV5-1 and TRBJ1-2): KAGVTQTPRYLIKTRGQQVTLSCSPISGHRSVSWYQQTPGQGLQFLFEYFSETQRNKGNFPGRFSGRQFSNSRSEMNVSTLELGDSALYLCASSFLSQGQGYTFGSGTRLTVV.

The chain couples TRBV6-5 to TRBJ2-5; no definite D call. The ends were cut back, 5 bases at V and 2 bases at J, with 9 bases in the middle. Germline V gene sequence: CDR1 MNHEY, CDR2 SVGAGI. The CDR3 has 13 amino acids. CDR3 sequence: CASSLRFQETQYF. The DNA for the CDR3 is TGTGCCAGCAGTCTCAGATTTCAAGAGACCCAGTACTTC.

The chain is built from TRBV24-1 and TRBJ2-5; D is ambiguous. Trimming took 5 bases from V and 6 from J, leaving 12 bases between them. The CDR3 has 13 amino acids. Germline V gives CDR1 KGHDR, CDR2 SFDVKD. The CDR3 loop is CATSGAVGKTQYF. Written as DNA, the CDR3 is TGTGCCACCAGTGGGGCAGTTGGGAAGACCCAGTACTTC.

As for this clonotype: One end of the junction is discordant with germline, which a read error may explain. The gene calls are TRBV24-1 and TRBJ1-5; D uncertain. The V gene's germline CDR1 is KGHDR and CDR2 SFDVKD. The CDR3 has 14 residues. The CDR3 DNA reads TGTGCCACAAGTGGAGATCAGGGCAATCAGCCCCAGCATTTT. Translating gives CATSGDQGNQPQHF.

The chain joins TRBV9 to TRBJ2-5; D uncertain. V was pared by 4 bases and J by 0 bases, with 13 bases between. CDR1 is SGDLS, CDR2 YYNGEE, per germline. The CDR3 consists of 15 residues. CDR3 sequence reads: CASSQHSTYQETQYF. In DNA form, the CDR3 reads TGTGCCAGCAGCCAGCATTCAACCTACCAAGAGACCCAGTACTTC.

The chain couples TRBV6-5 to TRBJ1-5; D remains unclear. With 10 bases removed from V and 1 base from J, the gap between germline ends came to 14 bases. CDR3 length equals 14 residues. The V gene's germline CDR1 is MNHEY and CDR2 SVGAGI. CDR3 in DNA: TGTGCCACTTCTCAACTGGGCAGCAATCAGCCCCAGCATTTT. Protein product: CATSQLGSNQPQHF.

The V gene is TRBV12-3 or TRBV12-4, the J gene TRBJ1-5; D perhaps matches TRBD1 (5 bases). This CDR3 is built from 16 residues. Deletions cut 5 bases from V and 6 bases from J, with 20 bases between. Here the CDR3 DNA reads TGTGCCAGCAGTCCAAGGAGACAGACAGTAGGTCAGCCCCAGCATTTT. Translation: CASSPRRQTVGQPQHF.

This clonotype came up a few times. V usage is TRBV3-1 and J usage is TRBJ1-3; 7 bases agree with TRBD1. Per germline, CDR1 LGHDT and CDR2 YNNKEL (reference sequence). The CDR3 has 17 residues. V lost 4 bases, J lost 0 bases, and 9 bases stayed unmatched. The CDR3 reads CASSLTPTGSSGNTIYF. The DNA for the CDR3 is TGTGCCAGCAGCCTGACCCCGACAGGGAGCTCTGGAAACACCATATATTTT.

The V and J genes are TRBV24-1 and TRBJ2-2; perhaps D is TRBD1 or TRBD2 (5 bases each). V shed 9 bases and J shed 1 base, with 14 bases lying between them. Germline loops: CDR1 KGHDR, CDR2 SFDVKD. This CDR3 region has 15 residues. The CDR3 here is CATSKRQGNTGELFF. The CDR3 nucleotides are TGTGCCACCTCCAAGCGGCAGGGGAACACCGGGGAGCTGTTTTTT.

The rearrangement links TRBV5-1 to TRBJ2-3; possibly TRBD2 for D (7 bases). This CDR3 spans 16 amino acids. V lost 1 base to trimming and J lost 6 bases, with 18 bases between them. CDR1 is SGHRS and CDR2 is YFSETQ in the germline V gene. The CDR3 reads CASSLMRGGSLDTQYF. Written as DNA, the CDR3 is TGCGCCAGCAGCTTGATGAGGGGGGGATCATTGGATACGCAGTATTTT.

The sample holds one count of this clonotype. The chain is built from TRBV29-1 and TRBJ1-2; 7 bases line up with TRBD1. The CDR3 runs 15 residues. V shed 4 bases and J 4 bases; nucleotides not matched to a gene: 12. Germline V gene data show CDR1 as SQVTM and CDR2 as ANQGSEA. The CDR3 DNA reads TGCAGCGTTGCCCTAGCTAGACAGGGAGGCTATGGCTACACCTTC. Protein sequence: CSVALARQGGYGYTF.

The chain couples TRBV4-2 to TRBJ1-2; D might be TRBD1 (6 bases). This CDR3 is built from 15 residues. Per the germline V gene, CDR1 is LGHNA and CDR2 is YNFKEQ. V was trimmed by 0 bases and J by 2 bases, leaving 10 bases between them. This CDR3 reads CASSQEQGENYGYTF. The CDR3 DNA reads as TGTGCCAGCAGCCAAGAACAGGGCGAAAACTATGGCTACACCTTC.

The CDR3 spells CSARRGAGDEQFF. CDR3 coding DNA: TGCAGTGCTAGGAGGGGGGCGGGCGATGAGCAGTTCTTC. The chain is built from TRBV20-1 and TRBJ2-1, with D possibly being TRBD1 or TRBD2 (6 bases each). The CDR3 sequence is 13 residues long. Germline loops: CDR1 DFQATT, CDR2 SNEGSKA (reference sequence). Trimming cost V 3 bases and J 8 bases, with 14 bases left between them.

A few counts support this clonotype. V usage is TRBV5-1 and J usage is TRBJ2-2; 10 nucleotides line up with TRBD1. This CDR3 has 15 amino acids. CDR1 and CDR2 (germline): SGHRS, YFSETQ. Trimming took 4 bases from V and 5 from J; bases not matched to a gene: 5. CDR3 in DNA: TGCGCCAGCAGCGAGGACAGGGGGACTACCGGGGAGCTGTTTTTT. Translated: CASSEDRGTTGELFF.

The gene calls are TRBV4-1 and TRBJ2-5; 7 nucleotides align to TRBD2. CDR3 size: 16 residues. CDR1 is MGHRA, CDR2 YSYEKL, per germline. The J segment lost 3 bases and the V segment lost 3 bases, leaving 10 bases of the junction unmatched. The CDR3 bases are TGCGCCAGCAGCCAGCCCCGGGACTACCCAAAAGAGACCCAGTACTTC. Translating it yields CASSQPRDYPKETQYF.

The chain joins TRBV24-1 to TRBJ1-5; the D gene is possibly TRBD1 (6 bases). The germline CDR1 and CDR2 sequences are KGHDR and SFDVKD. The CDR3 spans 16 residues. Trimming took 8 bases from V and 0 from J, leaving 16 bases between them. Here the CDR3 DNA reads TGTGCCACCAAATTAAAATACAGGGATAGCAATCAGCCCCAGCATTTT. This translates into CATKLKYRDSNQPQHF.

The chain uses TRBV7-9 and TRBJ2-4; D unresolved. This CDR3 has 13 amino acids. The V gene's germline CDR1 is SEHNR and CDR2 FQNEAQ (reference sequence). V was cut by 2 bases and J by 3 bases, with 5 bases left in between. CDR3 amino acids: CASSLLDKNIQYF. Here the CDR3 DNA reads TGTGCCAGCAGCTTACTCGACAAAAACATTCAGTACTTC. Full variable domain (missing parts from reference TRBV7-9 and TRBJ2-4): DTGVSQNPRHKITKRGQNVTFRCDPISEHNRLYWYRQTLGQGPEFLTYFQNEAQLEKSRLLSDRFSAERPKGSFSTLEIQRTEQGDSAMYLCASSLLDKNIQYFGAGTRLSVL.

This rearrangement joins TRBV4-1 to TRBJ1-3; D is unclear. Trimming left V 1 base short and J 4 bases short, with 11 bases between. In germline, CDR1 is MGHRA, CDR2 YSYEKL. This CDR3 is built from 15 residues. In DNA form, the CDR3 reads TGCGCCAGCAGCCAAGTATCGGGAGGCGGAAACACCATATATTTT. It translates to CASSQVSGGGNTIYF.

The chain has TRBV7-6 and TRBJ2-3; unclear D gene. The CDR3 loop spans 16 amino acids. V was pared by 1 base and J by 3 bases, with 14 bases between. Germline assignment: CDR1 SGHVS and CDR2 FNYEAQ. For the CDR3, the DNA is TGTGCCAGCAGCTTAGAAAGTACCGCTATGACAGATACGCAGTATTTT. Its translation: CASSLESTAMTDTQYF.

This clonotype was seen only a few times. At one of its ends the junction is not consistent with the germline gene, which may arise from a read error. The V call is TRBV7-7, the J call TRBJ2-2; tentatively, D is TRBD1 (5 bases). Germline V CDR1 and CDR2: SSHAT, FNYEAQ (reference sequence). CDR3 length: 13 residues. This CDR3 is CASSPRQGGELFF. DNA for the CDR3: TGTGCTAGCAGCCCCCGGCAGGGCGGGGAGCTGTTTTTT.

The chain couples TRBV7-2 to TRBJ2-7; D not certain. Trimming took 1 base from V and 0 from J, leaving 7 bases between them. The germline V gene has CDR1 SGHTA and CDR2 FQGNSA. The CDR3 has 14 amino acids. CDR3 in amino acids: CASSLGAHSYEQYF. CDR3 coding DNA: TGTGCCAGCAGCTTAGGGGCCCACTCCTACGAGCAGTACTTC.

The rearrangement joins TRBV12-3 or TRBV12-4 to TRBJ2-5; D is unclear. This CDR3 region has 11 residues. The V end was cut by 6 bases, the J end by 3 bases, with 5 bases between. CDR3 region: CASSHEETQYF. Written as DNA, the CDR3 is TGTGCCAGCAGCCATGAAGAGACCCAGTACTTC.